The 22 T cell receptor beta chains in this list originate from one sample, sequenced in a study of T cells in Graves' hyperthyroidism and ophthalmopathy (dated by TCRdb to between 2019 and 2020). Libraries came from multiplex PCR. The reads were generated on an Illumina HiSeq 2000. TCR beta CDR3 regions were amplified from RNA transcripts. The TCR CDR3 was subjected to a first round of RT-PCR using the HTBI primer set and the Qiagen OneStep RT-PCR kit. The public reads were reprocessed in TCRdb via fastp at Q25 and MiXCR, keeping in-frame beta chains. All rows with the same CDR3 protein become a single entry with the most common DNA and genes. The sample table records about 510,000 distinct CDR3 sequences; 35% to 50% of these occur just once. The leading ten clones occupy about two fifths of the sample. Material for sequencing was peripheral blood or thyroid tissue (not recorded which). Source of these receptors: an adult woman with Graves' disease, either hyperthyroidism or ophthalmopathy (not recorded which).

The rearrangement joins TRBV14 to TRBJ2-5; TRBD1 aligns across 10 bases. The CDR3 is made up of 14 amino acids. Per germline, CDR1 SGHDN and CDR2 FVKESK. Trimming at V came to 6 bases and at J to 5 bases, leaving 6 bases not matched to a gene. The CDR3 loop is CASRRQGAMETQYF. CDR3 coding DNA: TGTGCCAGCAGAAGACAGGGGGCTATGGAGACCCAGTACTTC.

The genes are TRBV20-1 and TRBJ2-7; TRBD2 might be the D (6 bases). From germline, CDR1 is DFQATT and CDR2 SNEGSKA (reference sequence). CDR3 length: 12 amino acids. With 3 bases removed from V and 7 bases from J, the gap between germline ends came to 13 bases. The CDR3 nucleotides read TGCAGTGCTAGGTTGTCTAGCGTAGAGCAGTACTTC. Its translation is CSARLSSVEQYF.

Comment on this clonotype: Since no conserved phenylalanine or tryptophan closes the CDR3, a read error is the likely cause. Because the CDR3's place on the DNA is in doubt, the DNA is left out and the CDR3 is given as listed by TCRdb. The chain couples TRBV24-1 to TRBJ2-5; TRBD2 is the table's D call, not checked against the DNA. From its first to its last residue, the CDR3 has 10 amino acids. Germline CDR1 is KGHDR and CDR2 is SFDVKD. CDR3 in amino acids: CATSDFGRGI.

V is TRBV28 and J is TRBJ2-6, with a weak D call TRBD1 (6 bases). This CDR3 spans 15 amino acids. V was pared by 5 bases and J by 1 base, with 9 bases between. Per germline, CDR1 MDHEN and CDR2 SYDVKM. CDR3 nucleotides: TGTGCCAGCAGTGGGGACACATCTGGGGCCAACGTCCTGACTTTC. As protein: CASSGDTSGANVLTF.

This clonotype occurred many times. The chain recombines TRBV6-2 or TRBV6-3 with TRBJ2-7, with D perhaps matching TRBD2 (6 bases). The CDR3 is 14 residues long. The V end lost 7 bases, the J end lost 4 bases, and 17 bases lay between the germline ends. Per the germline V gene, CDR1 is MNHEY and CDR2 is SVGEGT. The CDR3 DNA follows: TGTGCCAGCACCGCGAGCGGGTGGATGTACGAGCAGTACTTC. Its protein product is CASTASGWMYEQYF.

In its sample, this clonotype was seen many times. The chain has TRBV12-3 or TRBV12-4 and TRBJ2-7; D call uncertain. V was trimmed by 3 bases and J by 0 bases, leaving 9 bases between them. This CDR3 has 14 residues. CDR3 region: CASSFATSSYEQYF. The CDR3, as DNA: TGTGCCAGCAGTTTTGCCACCTCCTCCTACGAGCAGTACTTC.

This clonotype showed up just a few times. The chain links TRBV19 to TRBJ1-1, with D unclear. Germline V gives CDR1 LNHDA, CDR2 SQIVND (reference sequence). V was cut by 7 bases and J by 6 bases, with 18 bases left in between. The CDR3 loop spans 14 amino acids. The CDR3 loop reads CASTHGRDSAEAFF. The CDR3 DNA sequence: TGTGCCAGTACCCATGGGAGGGATTCGGCTGAAGCTTTCTTT.

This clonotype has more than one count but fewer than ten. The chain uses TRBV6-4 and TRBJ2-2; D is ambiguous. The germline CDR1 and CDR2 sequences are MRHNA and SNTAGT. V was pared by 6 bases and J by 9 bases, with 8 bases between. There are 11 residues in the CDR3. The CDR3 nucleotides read TGTGCCAGCAGAGCGACGTGGGAGCTGTTTTTT. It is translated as CASRATWELFF.

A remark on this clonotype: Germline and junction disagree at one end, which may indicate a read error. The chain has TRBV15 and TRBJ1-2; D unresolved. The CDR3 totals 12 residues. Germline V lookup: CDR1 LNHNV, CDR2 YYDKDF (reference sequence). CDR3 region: CATRRDHGGYTF. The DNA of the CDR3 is TGTGCCACCAGAAGAGATCATGGGGGCTACACCTTC.

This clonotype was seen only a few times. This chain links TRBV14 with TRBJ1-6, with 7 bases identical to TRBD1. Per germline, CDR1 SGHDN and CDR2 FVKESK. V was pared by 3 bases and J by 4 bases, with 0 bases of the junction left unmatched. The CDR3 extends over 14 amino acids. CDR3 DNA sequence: TGTGCCAGCAGCCACAGGGGGTATAATTCACCCCTCCACTTT. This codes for CASSHRGYNSPLHF. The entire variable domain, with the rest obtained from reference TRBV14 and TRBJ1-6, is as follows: EAGVTQFPSHSVIEKGQTVTLRCDPISGHDNLYWYRRVMGKEIKFLLHFVKESKQDESGMPNNRFLAERTGGTYSTLKVQPAELEDSGVYFCASSHRGYNSPLHFGNGTRLTVT.

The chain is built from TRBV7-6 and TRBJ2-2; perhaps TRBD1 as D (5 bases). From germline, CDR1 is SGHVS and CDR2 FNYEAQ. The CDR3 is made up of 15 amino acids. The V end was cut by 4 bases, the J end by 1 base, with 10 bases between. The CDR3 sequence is CASSYRHENTGELFF. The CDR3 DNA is TGTGCCAGCAGCTACAGGCACGAGAACACCGGGGAGCTGTTTTTT.

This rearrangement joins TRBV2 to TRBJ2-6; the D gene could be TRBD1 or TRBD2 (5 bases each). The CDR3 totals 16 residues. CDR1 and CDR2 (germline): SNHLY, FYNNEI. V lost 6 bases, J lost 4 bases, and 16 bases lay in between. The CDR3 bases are TGTGCCAGCAGCCTAAGTTGGGGGTCCGGGGCCAACGTCCTGACTTTC. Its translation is CASSLSWGSGANVLTF.

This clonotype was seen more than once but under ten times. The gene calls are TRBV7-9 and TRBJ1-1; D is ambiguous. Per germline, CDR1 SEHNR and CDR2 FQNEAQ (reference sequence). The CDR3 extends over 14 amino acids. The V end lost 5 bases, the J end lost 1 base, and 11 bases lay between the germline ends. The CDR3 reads CASSGRPGNTEAFF. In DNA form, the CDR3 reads TGTGCCAGCAGCGGACGGCCGGGGAACACTGAAGCTTTCTTT.

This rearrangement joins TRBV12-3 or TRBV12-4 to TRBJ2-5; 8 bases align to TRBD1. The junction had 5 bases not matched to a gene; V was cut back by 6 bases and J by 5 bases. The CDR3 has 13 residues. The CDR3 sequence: CASRQGDRETQYF. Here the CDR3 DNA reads TGTGCCAGCAGACAAGGGGACAGGGAGACCCAGTACTTC.

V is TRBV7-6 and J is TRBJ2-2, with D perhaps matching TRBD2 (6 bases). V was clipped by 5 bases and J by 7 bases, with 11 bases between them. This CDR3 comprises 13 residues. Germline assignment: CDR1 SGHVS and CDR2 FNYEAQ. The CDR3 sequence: CASSPETSGELFF. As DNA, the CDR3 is TGTGCCAGCAGCCCCGAGACTAGCGGGGAGCTGTTTTTT.

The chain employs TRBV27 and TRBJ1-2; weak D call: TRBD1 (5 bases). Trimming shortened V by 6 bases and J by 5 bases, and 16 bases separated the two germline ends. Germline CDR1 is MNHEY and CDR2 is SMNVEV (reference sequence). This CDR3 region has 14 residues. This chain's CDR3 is CASSPVGRDYGYTF. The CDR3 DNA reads TGTGCCAGCAGCCCCGTGGGCAGGGATTATGGCTACACCTTC.

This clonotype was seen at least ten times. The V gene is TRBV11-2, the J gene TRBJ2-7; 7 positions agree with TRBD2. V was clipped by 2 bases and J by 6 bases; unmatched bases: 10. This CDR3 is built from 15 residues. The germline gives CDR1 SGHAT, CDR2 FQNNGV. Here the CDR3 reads CASSLPLAVVSEQYF. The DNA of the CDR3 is TGTGCCAGCAGCTTACCGCTAGCGGTCGTGTCCGAGCAGTACTTC.

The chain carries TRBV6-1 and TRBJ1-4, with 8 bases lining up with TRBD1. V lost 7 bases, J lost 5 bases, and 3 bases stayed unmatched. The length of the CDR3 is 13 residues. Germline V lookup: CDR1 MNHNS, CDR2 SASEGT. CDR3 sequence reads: CASNDRGNEKLFF. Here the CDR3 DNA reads TGTGCCAGCAATGACAGGGGAAATGAAAAACTGTTTTTT.

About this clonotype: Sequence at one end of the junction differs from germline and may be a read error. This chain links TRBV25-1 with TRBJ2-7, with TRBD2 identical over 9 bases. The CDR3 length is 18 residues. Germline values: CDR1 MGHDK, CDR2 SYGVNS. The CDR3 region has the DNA TGCGCCAGCACCCAAGGGGCCTTTAGCGGGAGATCGTCTCACGAGCAGTACTTC. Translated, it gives CASTQGAFSGRSSHEQYF.

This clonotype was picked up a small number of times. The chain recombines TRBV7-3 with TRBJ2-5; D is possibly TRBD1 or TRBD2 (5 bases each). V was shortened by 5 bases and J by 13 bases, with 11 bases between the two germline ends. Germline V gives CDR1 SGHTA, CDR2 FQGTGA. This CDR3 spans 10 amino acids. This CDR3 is CASSRDGRYF. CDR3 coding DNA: TGTGCCAGCAGCCGGGACGGCCGGTACTTC.

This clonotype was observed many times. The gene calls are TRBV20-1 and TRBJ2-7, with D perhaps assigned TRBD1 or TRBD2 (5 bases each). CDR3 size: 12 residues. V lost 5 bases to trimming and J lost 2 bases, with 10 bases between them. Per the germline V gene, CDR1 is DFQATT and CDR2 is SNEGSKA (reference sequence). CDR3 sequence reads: CSALRDAYEQYF. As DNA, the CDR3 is TGCAGTGCTCTCCGGGACGCCTACGAGCAGTACTTC.

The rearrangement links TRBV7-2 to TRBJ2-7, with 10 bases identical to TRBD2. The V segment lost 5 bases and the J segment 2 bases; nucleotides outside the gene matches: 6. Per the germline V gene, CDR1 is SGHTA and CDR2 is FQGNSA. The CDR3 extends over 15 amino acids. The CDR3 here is CASSPISGRAYEQYF. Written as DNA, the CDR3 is TGTGCCAGCAGCCCCATCAGCGGGAGGGCCTACGAGCAGTACTTC. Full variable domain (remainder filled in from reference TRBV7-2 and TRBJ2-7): GAGVSQSPSNKVTEKGKDVELRCDPISGHTALYWYRQSLGQGLEFLIYFQGNSAPDKSGLPSDRFSAERTGGSVSTLTIQRTQQEDSAVYLCASSPISGRAYEQYFGPGTRLTVT.